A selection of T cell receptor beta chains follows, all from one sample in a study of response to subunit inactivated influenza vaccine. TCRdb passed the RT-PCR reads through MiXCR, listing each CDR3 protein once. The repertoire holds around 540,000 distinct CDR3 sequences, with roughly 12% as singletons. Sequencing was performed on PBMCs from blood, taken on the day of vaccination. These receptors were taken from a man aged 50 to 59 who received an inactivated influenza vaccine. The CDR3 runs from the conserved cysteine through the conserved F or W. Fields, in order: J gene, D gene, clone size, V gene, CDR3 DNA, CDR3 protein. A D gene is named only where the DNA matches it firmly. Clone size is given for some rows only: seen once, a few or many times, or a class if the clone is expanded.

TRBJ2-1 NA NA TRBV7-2 TGTGCCAGCAGCCCTGGGAGAGGTGAGCAGTTCTTC CASSPGRGEQFF
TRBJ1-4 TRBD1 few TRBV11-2 TGTGCCAGCAGCTTAAGAGGCGGACCGGGACAGGGAGCAACTAATGAAAAACTGTTTTTT CASSLRGGPGQGATNEKLFF
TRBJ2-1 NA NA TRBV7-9 TGTGCCAGCAGCTTAGTGCCAGGCGCCCTTTCCTACAATGAGCAGTTCTTC CASSLVPGALSYNEQFF
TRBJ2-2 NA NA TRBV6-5 TGTGCCAGCAGTTACTCAGGAGGGTGGGACACCGGGGAGCTGTTTTTT CASSYSGGWDTGELFF
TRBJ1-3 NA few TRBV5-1 TGCGCCAGCAGCCGCTGGGTTGGCGAGGGTCTGAGCTCTGGAAACACCATATATTTT CASSRWVGEGLSSGNTIYF
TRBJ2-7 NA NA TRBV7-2 TGTGCCAGCAGGCGGGACGACCACTACTACGAGCAGTACTTC CASRRDDHYYEQYF
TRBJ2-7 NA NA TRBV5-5 TGTGCCAGCACTCCCGGGTGGGGCCCTTACGAGCAGTACTTC CASTPGWGPYEQYF
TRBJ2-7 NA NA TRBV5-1 TGCGCCAGCAGCTTGGTGGGAGAAGTCTGGGAGCAGTACTTC CASSLVGEVWEQYF
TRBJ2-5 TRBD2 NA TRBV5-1 TGCGCCAGCAGCTATGGGACTAGCCCGTACCAAGAGACCCAGTACTTC CASSYGTSPYQETQYF
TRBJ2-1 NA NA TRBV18 TGTGCCAGCTCACCGCCCGGCGGGACAGCCTACAATGAGCAGTTCTTC CASSPPGGTAYNEQFF
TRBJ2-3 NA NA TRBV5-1 TGCGCCAGCAGCTTGGACACCCCCAGCACAGATACGCAGTATTTT CASSLDTPSTDTQYF
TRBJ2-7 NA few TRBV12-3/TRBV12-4 TGTGCCAGCAGGGCAGGGAAAATCAACGAGCAGTACTTC CASRAGKINEQYF
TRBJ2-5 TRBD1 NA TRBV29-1 TGCAGCGTTAAAGACAGGGCTCCGTCTACGGAGACCCAGTACTTC CSVKDRAPSTETQYF
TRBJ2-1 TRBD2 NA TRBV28 TGTGCCAGCACGGTCGGAGGACTAGGGACGAATGAGCAGTTCTTC CASTVGGLGTNEQFF
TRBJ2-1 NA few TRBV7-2 TGTGCCAGCAGCACAATGGGGACCGCAAGGGAGCAGTTCTTC CASSTMGTAREQFF
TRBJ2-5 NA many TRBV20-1 TGCAGTGCTAGAGATAGGGGGTACCAAGAGACCCAGTACTTC CSARDRGYQETQYF